Following are 11 T cell receptor beta chains from one sample sequenced in a study of T cells in Graves' hyperthyroidism and ophthalmopathy. TCR beta CDR3 regions were amplified from RNA. A set of HTBI primers served as the primers for a first-round RT-PCR of the TCR CDR3. TCRdb fed the multiplex PCR reads into MiXCR, producing one record per CDR3 protein. The sample yields about 560,000 distinct CDR3 sequences, less than 15% seen once. The sequenced sample was blood. These receptors came from a woman aged 40 to 55 with Graves' hyperthyroidism.

This clonotype occurred many times. The CDR3 sequence: CASSVIGPGETQYF. The CDR3 region has the DNA TGTGCCAGCAGTGTGATAGGGCCGGGGGAGACCCAGTACTTC. V usage is TRBV2 and J usage is TRBJ2-5, with a weak D call TRBD2 (5 bases). CDR3 length equals 14 residues. Trimming cost V 4 bases and J 5 bases, with 14 bases left between them. Germline V gene data show CDR1 as SNHLY and CDR2 as FYNNEI.

This chain joins TRBV6-1 and TRBJ2-7; D is uncertain. Germline CDR1 is MNHNS and CDR2 is SASEGT. Trimming took 2 bases from V and 5 from J, leaving 7 bases between them. This CDR3 is 12 amino acids long. For the CDR3, the DNA is TGTGCCAGCAGTGAAAGTCTTAACGAGCAGTACTTC. Translated: CASSESLNEQYF.

This clonotype was seen a handful of times. The rearrangement links TRBV10-3 to TRBJ2-6; weak D call: TRBD1 (6 bases). V shed 4 bases and J shed 0 bases, with 13 bases lying between them. Germline CDR1 is ENHRY and CDR2 is SYGVKD. The CDR3 contains 17 residues. The CDR3 DNA follows: TGTGCCATCAGTGGACGGGACATGCCCTCTGGGGCCAACGTCCTGACTTTC. Residues: CAISGRDMPSGANVLTF.

The chain combines TRBV9 with TRBJ2-5; D unresolved. The CDR3 is made up of 14 amino acids. Trimming pared 3 bases from V and 0 bases from J, leaving 9 bases between. Germline CDR1 reads SGDLS; CDR2 reads YYNGEE. CDR3 region: CASSARLNQETQYF. The CDR3 DNA reads as TGTGCCAGCAGCGCCCGACTGAACCAAGAGACCCAGTACTTC.

This clonotype was found a few times. This chain joins TRBV20-1 and TRBJ2-5; TRBD1 agrees at 9 bases. This CDR3 contains 14 residues. Germline assignment: CDR1 DFQATT and CDR2 SNEGSKA (reference sequence). J lost 2 bases, V lost 4 bases, and 5 bases had no gene match. The CDR3 nucleotides are TGCAGTGCTACACAGGGGGCCGGGCAAGAGACCCAGTACTTC. Translating gives CSATQGAGQETQYF.

This clonotype has ten or more counts. The gene calls are TRBV12-3 or TRBV12-4 and TRBJ1-2; possible D gene TRBD1, 5 bases. The CDR3 is made up of 16 amino acids. The V and J ends lost 6 bases and 4 bases respectively, with 21 bases between them. DNA for the CDR3: TGTGCCAGCAGCCCCATTCGGAGGGGAGGCGTCTATGGCTACACCTTC. This sequence encodes CASSPIRRGGVYGYTF.

The chain recombines TRBV5-1 with TRBJ1-5, with unresolved D. Germline CDR1 is SGHRS and CDR2 is YFSETQ. The V gene lost 4 bases and the J gene lost 7 bases, with 12 bases spanning the gap. This CDR3 has 13 amino acids. CDR3 residues: CASSGTVGQPQHF. The CDR3 DNA sequence: TGCGCCAGCAGCGGTACCGTTGGGCAGCCCCAGCATTTT.

This chain joins TRBV2 and TRBJ2-1; 11 bases map to TRBD2. The ends lost 4 bases at V and 7 bases at J; junction bases unmatched: 3. Per germline, CDR1 SNHLY and CDR2 FYNNEI. The CDR3 is made up of 14 amino acids. CDR3 amino acids: CASSGLAGRNEQFF. CDR3 nucleotide sequence: TGTGCCAGCAGTGGACTAGCGGGACGAAATGAGCAGTTCTTC.

The chain combines TRBV20-1 with TRBJ2-2, with D uncertain. There are 12 residues in the CDR3. CDR1 and CDR2 (germline): DFQATT, SNEGSKA (reference sequence). V lost 0 bases, J lost 6 bases, and 5 bases lay in between. CDR3 protein: CSARDVPGELFF. The CDR3 nucleotides are TGCAGTGCTAGAGATGTGCCCGGGGAGCTGTTTTTT.

This clonotype was counted many times. V gene TRBV27 combines with J gene TRBJ2-5; D remains unclear. The germline V and J ends were trimmed by 4 bases and 0 bases, with 12 bases remaining between them. Per the germline V gene, CDR1 is MNHEY and CDR2 is SMNVEV (reference sequence). The CDR3 consists of 15 residues. The CDR3 region has the DNA TGTGCCAGCAGTTACGCTGCAGCGCACCAAGAGACCCAGTACTTC. It translates to CASSYAAAHQETQYF.

This clonotype was recorded at least ten times. The chain recombines TRBV20-1 with TRBJ2-7; 8 nucleotides line up with TRBD2. In germline, CDR1 is DFQATT, CDR2 SNEGSKA (reference sequence). The CDR3 covers 14 residues. The ends lost 5 bases at V and 0 bases at J; junction bases unmatched: 6. This CDR3 reads CSAVSGSVSYEQYF. The CDR3 DNA sequence: TGCAGTGCTGTAAGCGGGAGTGTCTCCTACGAGCAGTACTTC.